This T cell receptor (beta chain) comes out of a study of T cells in Graves' hyperthyroidism and ophthalmopathy (dated 2019 in TCRdb). General notes on the study: Peripheral blood was collected at initial diagnosis, before any treatment. To identify TCR V-J signatures that set the groups apart, the researchers used a discovery cohort of 90 to 100 patients, made up of 40 to 45 with Graves' ophthalmopathy and 55 to 65 with stable Graves' hyperthyroidism. Whether ophthalmopathy could be predicted prospectively was tested in an independent validation cohort made up of 18 to 20 hyperthyroidism patients plus 17 patients who later progressed to ophthalmopathy. The roughly 91 discovery patients were randomly split 7:3 into training and test sets. The study also compared thyroid tissue and blood T-cell repertoires from roughly 6 Graves' hyperthyroidism patients. Following sampling, methimazole starting at 30 mg daily was given to hyperthyroidism patients, and high-dose intravenous methylprednisolone was given to ophthalmopathy patients. TCR Vbeta CDR3 sequencing of 130 to 150 peripheral blood samples (over 40 ophthalmopathy, around 80 hyperthyroidism and roughly 17 progressor patients) is reported in the paper.

Here is what the overall study found, with its caveats: A 13 V-J signature model separated ophthalmopathy from stable hyperthyroidism, with over 85% sensitivity and 81.08% specificity in cross-validation and 80%/75% in testing. Most expanded thyroid clonotypes (frequency above 0.001) were also found in blood, which suggests that blood repertoires may mirror thyroid immune responses. During validation, the model predicted progression to ophthalmopathy a median of roughly 7.1 months ahead of onset, with 70.59% sensitivity and roughly 72% specificity. Sample size was not statistically predetermined, and investigators were not blinded to group allocation.

The table lists this clonotype with many counts. It lacks a known antigen. Per-nucleotide qualities are absent, and no much larger clonotype sits a single base away. Ophthalmopathy patients had moderately to severely active disease, Clinical Activity Score of at least 3, NOSPECS grade of at least 4, and duration under 3 months. Exclusion was applied to patients with uncontrolled infections, other autoimmune diseases, pregnancy or lactation. Clinical symptoms, serum thyroxine and TRAb, thyroid ultrasound, and orbital computed tomography formed the basis for the diagnoses. Ficoll-Paque density gradient centrifugation was used to isolate PBMCs from approximately 11 ml of fresh peripheral blood. Total RNA was extracted with Trizol reagent, and quality was checked on an Agilent 2100 Bioanalyzer. The TCR beta CDR3 regions were amplified from RNA transcripts. The TCR CDR3 was subjected to a first round of RT-PCR using the HTBI primer set and the Qiagen OneStep RT-PCR kit. A second multiplex PCR round built the libraries, followed by size selection and purification. Libraries were sequenced paired-end with 100 bp reads on an Illumina HiSeq2000. In the original analysis: SOAPnuke was used to process the raw data, throwing out any read that contained adapters or uncalled bases, had a mean Phred below 15, or lacked an exact constant-primer or identifier match. COPE v1.2.5 was used to merge high-quality paired reads, and clonotypes were defined as unique nucleotide sequences. Clonotypes were aligned to IMGT TRBV, TRBD and TRBJ reference segments using MiTCR v1.1. Only V-J combinations with frequency above 0.0001, covering roughly 99% of repertoires, were analysed. The TCS score was defined as the ratio of F50 (clonal expansion) to E x V (chaos), calculated using BLOSUM62-based TCRdist between CDR3 peptides within each V-J. Welch's t-statistics and random forest reduced around 520 V-J features to 13, which were used in a naive Bayes classifier (R e1071). Clones were called with MiXCR by TCRdb after fastp trimmed the public reads at Q25, and only in-frame beta chains were retained. Rows with one shared CDR3 protein collapse into an entry with the most common genes and DNA. TCRdb's processing, not the study's, gives the V and J calls here. The sample table lists approximately 690,000 distinct CDR3 sequences, about 14% of them with a count of one. Clones ranked in the top ten supply approximately 13% of the sample.

The germline V gene (reference sequence) specifies DFQATT as CDR1 and SNEGSKA as CDR2. V is pruned by 7 bases and J by 0 bases, leaving 15 bases of the junction without a gene match. The CDR3 measures 18 amino acids from cysteine to phenylalanine. Just CDR3 DNA is preserved here, 54 bases in frame from base 1. Input material: blood. The source of this sequence is a woman between 45 and 65 years old with Graves' ophthalmopathy. The rearranged chain carries TRBV20-1 and TRBJ2-1; TRBD1 matches 10 bases in the middle. Read as DNA, the sequence is TGCAGTGTGCCCGGACAGGGGGGGCGGAGGAGCTCCTACAATGAGCAGTTCTTC. The translation is CSVPGQGGRRSSYNEQFF.